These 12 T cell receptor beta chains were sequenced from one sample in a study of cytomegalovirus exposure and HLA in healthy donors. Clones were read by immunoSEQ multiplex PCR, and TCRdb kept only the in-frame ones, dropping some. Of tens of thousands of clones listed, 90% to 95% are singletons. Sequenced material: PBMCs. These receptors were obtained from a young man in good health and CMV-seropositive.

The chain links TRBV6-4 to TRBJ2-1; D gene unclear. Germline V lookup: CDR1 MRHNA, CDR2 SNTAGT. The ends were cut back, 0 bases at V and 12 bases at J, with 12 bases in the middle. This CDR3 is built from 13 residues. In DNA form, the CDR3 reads TGTGCCAGCAGTGACTCGACTGGAATGGTGCAGTTCTTC. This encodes CASSDSTGMVQFF.

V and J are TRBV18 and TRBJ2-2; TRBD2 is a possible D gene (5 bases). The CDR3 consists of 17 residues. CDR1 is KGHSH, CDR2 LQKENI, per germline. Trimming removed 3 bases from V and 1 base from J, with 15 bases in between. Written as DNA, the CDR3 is TGTGCCAGCTCACCCCGGGTTAGCGCCGTGAACACCGGGGAGCTGTTTTTT. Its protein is CASSPRVSAVNTGELFF.

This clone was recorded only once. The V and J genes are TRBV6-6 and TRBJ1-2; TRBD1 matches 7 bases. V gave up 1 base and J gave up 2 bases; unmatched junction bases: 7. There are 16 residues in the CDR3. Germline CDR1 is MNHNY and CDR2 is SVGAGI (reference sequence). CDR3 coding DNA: TGTGCCAGCAGTTACTTAGGGGGCAAGAAAAACTATGGCTACACCTTC. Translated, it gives CASSYLGGKKNYGYTF.

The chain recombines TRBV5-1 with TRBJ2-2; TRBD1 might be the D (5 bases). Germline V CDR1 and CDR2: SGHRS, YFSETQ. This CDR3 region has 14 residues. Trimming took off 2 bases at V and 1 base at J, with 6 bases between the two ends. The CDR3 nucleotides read TGCGCCAGCAGCTTTCAGGGGAACACCGGGGAGCTGTTTTTT. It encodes CASSFQGNTGELFF. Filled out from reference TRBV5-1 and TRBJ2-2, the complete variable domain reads KAGVTQTPRYLIKTRGQQVTLSCSPISGHRSVSWYQQTPGQGLQFLFEYFSETQRNKGNFPGRFSGRQFSNSRSEMNVSTLELGDSALYLCASSFQGNTGELFFGEGSRLTVL.

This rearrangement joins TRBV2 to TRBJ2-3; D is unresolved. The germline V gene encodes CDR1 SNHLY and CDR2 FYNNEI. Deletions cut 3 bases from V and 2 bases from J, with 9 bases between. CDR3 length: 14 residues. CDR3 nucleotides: TGTGCCAGCAGTGATTTATCTTTCACAGATACGCAGTATTTT. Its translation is CASSDLSFTDTQYF. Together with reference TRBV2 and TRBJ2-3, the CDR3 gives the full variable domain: EPEVTQTPSHQVTQMGQEVILRCVPISNHLYFYWYRQILGQKVEFLVSFYNNEISEKSEIFDDQFSVERPDGSNFTLKIRSTKLEDSAMYFCASSDLSFTDTQYFGPGTRLTVL.

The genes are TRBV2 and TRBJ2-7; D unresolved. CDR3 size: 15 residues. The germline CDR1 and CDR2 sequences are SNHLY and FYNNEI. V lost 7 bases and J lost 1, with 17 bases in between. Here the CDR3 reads CASMWSGSGSYEQYF. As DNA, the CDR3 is TGTGCCAGCATGTGGTCAGGATCCGGATCCTACGAGCAGTACTTC.

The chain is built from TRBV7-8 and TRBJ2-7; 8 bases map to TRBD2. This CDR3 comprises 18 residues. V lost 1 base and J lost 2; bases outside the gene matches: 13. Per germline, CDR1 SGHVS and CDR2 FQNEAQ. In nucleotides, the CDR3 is TGTGCCAGCAGCTTAGAAGGAGCGGGGGTCCAGAAAGCCTACGAGCAGTACTTC. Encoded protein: CASSLEGAGVQKAYEQYF. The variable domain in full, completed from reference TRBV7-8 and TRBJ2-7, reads GAGVSQSPRYKVAKRGQDVALRCDPISGHVSLFWYQQALGQGPEFLTYFQNEAQLDKSGLPSDRFFAERPEGSVSTLKIQRTQQEDSAVYLCASSLEGAGVQKAYEQYFGPGTRLTVT.

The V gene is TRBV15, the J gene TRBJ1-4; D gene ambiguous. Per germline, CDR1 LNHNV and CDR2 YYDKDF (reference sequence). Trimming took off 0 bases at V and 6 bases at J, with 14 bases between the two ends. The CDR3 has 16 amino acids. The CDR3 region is CATSRDGVQSDEKLFF. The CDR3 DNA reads TGTGCCACCAGCAGAGATGGAGTGCAGTCTGATGAAAAACTGTTTTTT.

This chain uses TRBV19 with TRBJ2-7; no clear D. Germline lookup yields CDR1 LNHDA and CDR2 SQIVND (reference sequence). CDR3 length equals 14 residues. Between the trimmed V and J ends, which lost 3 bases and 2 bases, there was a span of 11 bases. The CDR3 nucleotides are TGTGCCAGTAGTATGGTCTCCCAGACCTACGAGCAGTACTTC. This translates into CASSMVSQTYEQYF.

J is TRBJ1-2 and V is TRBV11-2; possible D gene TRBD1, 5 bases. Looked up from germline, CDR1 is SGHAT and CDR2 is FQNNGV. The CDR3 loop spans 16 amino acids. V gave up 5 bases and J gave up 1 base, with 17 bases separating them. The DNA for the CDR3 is TGTGCCAGCAGCCCTAGGTCCAGGGCCTATAACTATGGCTACACCTTC. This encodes CASSPRSRAYNYGYTF.

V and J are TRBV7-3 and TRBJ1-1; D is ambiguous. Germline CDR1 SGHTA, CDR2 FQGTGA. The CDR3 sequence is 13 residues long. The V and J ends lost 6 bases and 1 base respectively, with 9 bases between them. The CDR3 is CASRSTPNTEAFF. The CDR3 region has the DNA TGTGCCAGCAGATCGACACCGAACACTGAAGCTTTCTTT.

CDR3 residues: CASSSPTGALYGEQYF. The CDR3 coding sequence is TGTGCCAGCAGCTCTCCGACAGGGGCCCTTTATGGTGAGCAGTACTTC. V and J are TRBV7-9 and TRBJ2-7; 8 nucleotides align to TRBD1. Germline CDR1 and CDR2: SEHNR and FQNEAQ (reference sequence). The CDR3 runs to 16 residues. Trimming removed 4 bases from V and 7 bases from J; junction bases left unmatched: 15.